These 30 T cell receptor beta chains came from one sample sequenced in a study of blood T cell repertoires in COVID-19. Clones were sequenced by immunoSEQ multiplex PCR, and TCRdb holds only the in-frame ones, with some missing. The data contain about 140,000 clones, around 90% of them seen just once; the ten biggest clones take up 1.8%. Source material: peripheral blood. The receptors were sampled from a man between 65 and 85 years old with acute or convalescent COVID-19.

In nucleotides, the CDR3 is TGTGCCAGCAGTGAAGCGAGGGCCTACTATGGCTACACCTTC. Protein: CASSEARAYYGYTF. The chain joins TRBV6-1 to TRBJ1-2, with D unclear. The CDR3 extends over 14 amino acids. Trimming removed 0 bases at V and 3 bases at J, with 8 bases between. CDR1 is MNHNS and CDR2 is SASEGT in the germline V gene.

V gene TRBV5-1 combines with J gene TRBJ1-1, with D possibly being TRBD1 (5 bases). With 4 bases removed from V and 3 bases from J, the gap between germline ends came to 7 bases. Germline V gives CDR1 SGHRS, CDR2 YFSETQ. The CDR3 consists of 12 residues. The CDR3 coding sequence is TGCGCCAGCAGCCTCAGGGACACTGAAGCTTTCTTT. It yields the protein CASSLRDTEAFF.

This sequence joins TRBV29-1 and TRBJ1-3; TRBD1 is a possible D gene (5 bases). The CDR3 loop spans 13 amino acids. The germline V and J ends were trimmed by 6 bases and 6 bases, with 15 bases remaining between them. The germline CDR1 and CDR2 sequences are SQVTM and ANQGSEA. CDR3 nucleotide sequence: TGCAGCGTGGCCCAGGGAAAGGCAAACACCATATATTTT. It specifies CSVAQGKANTIYF.

The rearrangement links TRBV7-9 to TRBJ1-2, with D maybe TRBD1 (5 bases). Germline V gives CDR1 SEHNR, CDR2 FQNEAQ (reference sequence). This CDR3 is 12 amino acids long. V was pared by 8 bases and J by 7 bases, with 14 bases between. Here the CDR3 DNA reads TGTGCCAGCTGGGAGGGGTGGGGTGGCTACACCTTC. Translating it yields CASWEGWGGYTF.

The chain combines TRBV7-9 with TRBJ1-2; a weak D match, TRBD1 (6 bases). The CDR3 consists of 14 residues. Germline V lookup: CDR1 SEHNR, CDR2 FQNEAQ (reference sequence). Trimming shortened V by 3 bases and J by 4 bases, and 12 bases separated the two germline ends. In DNA form, the CDR3 reads TGTGCCAGCAGCTTTGGGGGCACGTCCTATGGCTACACCTTC. Translating it yields CASSFGGTSYGYTF. Full variable domain (missing parts from reference TRBV7-9 and TRBJ1-2): DTGVSQNPRHKITKRGQNVTFRCDPISEHNRLYWYRQTLGQGPEFLTYFQNEAQLEKSRLLSDRFSAERPKGSFSTLEIQRTEQGDSAMYLCASSFGGTSYGYTFGSGTRLTVV.

V usage is TRBV5-1 and J usage is TRBJ2-2, with 9 bases aligning to TRBD1. V trimming: 4 bases; J trimming: 3 bases; junction bases outside the gene matches: 7. Germline CDR1 and CDR2: SGHRS and YFSETQ. The CDR3 is 16 residues long. The CDR3 here is CASSLGQGIYTGELFF. For the CDR3, the DNA is TGCGCCAGCAGCCTGGGACAGGGAATCTACACCGGGGAGCTGTTTTTT.

This rearrangement joins TRBV28 to TRBJ1-2; tentatively, D is TRBD1 (5 bases). This CDR3 region has 14 residues. CDR1 MDHEN and CDR2 SYDVKM come from the germline V gene. Trimming removed 6 bases at V and 5 bases at J, with 16 bases between. CDR3 DNA sequence: TGTGCCAGCAGGGGGGGAGGAAATCGGTATGGCTACACCTTC. Translated, it gives CASRGGGNRYGYTF.

This sequence joins TRBV6-6 and TRBJ1-1; the D gene is possibly TRBD1 (6 bases). The V gene lost 0 bases and the J gene lost 7 bases, with 6 bases spanning the gap. CDR3 length: 12 amino acids. The germline V gene has CDR1 MNHNY and CDR2 SVGAGI (reference sequence). CDR3 DNA sequence: TGTGCCAGCAGTTACTCCAGGGGTGAAGCTTTCTTT. As protein: CASSYSRGEAFF.

V usage is TRBV10-2 and J usage is TRBJ1-6; 7 nucleotides agree with TRBD1. The CDR3 covers 16 residues. Unmatched junction bases numbered 12, after V lost 6 bases and J lost 7 bases. Germline CDR1 WSHSY, CDR2 SAAADI. DNA of the CDR3: TGCGCCAGCAGACGACAGGGCGGAGTATTAAATTCACCCCTCCACTTT. This translates into CASRRQGGVLNSPLHF.

The V call is TRBV19, the J call TRBJ1-5; 9 bases are shared with TRBD1. The ends lost 1 base at V and 5 bases at J; junction bases unmatched: 6. Germline-derived CDR1 and CDR2 are LNHDA and SQIVND (reference sequence). CDR3 length: 16 amino acids. In nucleotides, the CDR3 is TGTGCCAGTAGTATAGGGGGGACAGGGTTGCATCAGCCCCAGCATTTT. This codes for CASSIGGTGLHQPQHF.

The chain recombines TRBV6-5 with TRBJ1-5; a weak D match, TRBD1 (6 bases). Germline-derived CDR1 and CDR2 are MNHEY and SVGAGI. V was pared by 6 bases and J by 1 base, with 10 bases between. The CDR3 sequence is 14 residues long. The CDR3 coding sequence is TGTGCCAGCAGACCCGACAGGAGCAATCAGCCCCAGCATTTT. This sequence encodes CASRPDRSNQPQHF.

The rearrangement links TRBV12-3 or TRBV12-4 to TRBJ1-1; no reliable D call. This CDR3 has 13 amino acids. The V end was cut by 2 bases, the J end by 10 bases, with 14 bases between. CDR3 bases: TGTGCCAGCAGTTTATGGAGGTGGCAGACAGCTTTCTTT. This sequence encodes CASSLWRWQTAFF.

The V and J genes are TRBV6-5 and TRBJ2-3; 10 nucleotides agree with TRBD1. Trimming removed 5 bases from V and 2 bases from J; junction bases left unmatched: 4. There are 15 residues in the CDR3. Germline lookup yields CDR1 MNHEY and CDR2 SVGAGI. CDR3 bases: TGTGCCAGCAGTCTTGGACAGGGGGACACAGATACGCAGTATTTT. Encoded protein: CASSLGQGDTDTQYF.

Points on this clone: At one of its ends the junction is not consistent with the germline gene, which may arise from a read error. Here the CDR3 reads CASSKEVQGTGGYTF. CDR3 coding DNA: TGCGCCAGCAGCAAAGAGGTCCAGGGGACGGGCGGCTACACCTTC. The rearrangement joins TRBV4-1 to TRBJ1-2, with D possibly being TRBD1 (6 bases). CDR3 length: 15 residues. Looked up from germline, CDR1 is MGHRA and CDR2 is YSYEKL.

DNA of the CDR3: TGTGCCAGCAGATCCTATGGGCGAGATACGCAGTATTTT. Amino acid sequence: CASRSYGRDTQYF. The chain carries TRBV28 and TRBJ2-3, with unresolved D. CDR1 is MDHEN and CDR2 is SYDVKM in the germline V gene. V shed 6 bases and J shed 5 bases, with 12 bases lying between them. CDR3 length: 13 amino acids.

The V gene is TRBV29-1, the J gene TRBJ2-5, with D perhaps TRBD2 (7 bases). CDR3 length equals 14 residues. Between the trimmed V and J ends, which lost 4 bases and 5 bases, there was a span of 17 bases. The germline CDR1 and CDR2 sequences are SQVTM and ANQGSEA. CDR3 in DNA: TGCAGCGTTGTTAGGGGGGGACCGAAGGAGACCCAGTACTTC. Translating it yields CSVVRGGPKETQYF.

J is TRBJ1-2 and V is TRBV2, with a possible D match to TRBD1 (6 bases). The CDR3 is 13 amino acids. With 10 bases removed from V and 5 bases from J, the gap between germline ends came to 17 bases. Germline CDR1 is SNHLY and CDR2 is FYNNEI. CDR3 DNA sequence: TGTGCCACCGAAGTGGGGGCTTCATATGGCTACACCTTC. Protein sequence: CATEVGASYGYTF.

J is TRBJ1-2 and V is TRBV25-1; 9 positions match TRBD1. Germline V gene data show CDR1 as MGHDK and CDR2 as SYGVNS. The V and J ends lost 5 bases and 8 bases, in that order; junction bases with no gene match: 12. This CDR3 comprises 15 residues. The CDR3 DNA sequence: TGTGCCAGCAGTTTCGGGGACAGGGCAAAGGGAGGCTACACCTTC. Its translation is CASSFGDRAKGGYTF.

The chain combines TRBV6-1 with TRBJ1-2; 8 bases match TRBD1. The CDR3 consists of 14 residues. Per germline, CDR1 MNHNS and CDR2 SASEGT. With V trimmed by 3 bases and J by 8 bases, 8 bases remained unmatched. The CDR3 loop reads CASSDPGQGSGYTF. The CDR3 DNA sequence: TGTGCCAGCAGTGACCCAGGACAGGGAAGCGGCTACACCTTC.

This chain connects TRBV6-6 to TRBJ2-1, with 12 bases that match TRBD2. Germline V gene data show CDR1 as MNHNY and CDR2 as SVGAGI (reference sequence). There are 16 residues in the CDR3. V lost 4 bases and J lost 3; bases outside the gene matches: 4. The CDR3: CASSSPTSGSYNEQFF. CDR3 in DNA: TGTGCCAGCAGTTCCCCGACTAGCGGGAGCTACAATGAGCAGTTCTTC.

This chain uses TRBV6-1 with TRBJ2-5; TRBD1 might be the D (6 bases). Deletions cut 0 bases from V and 2 bases from J, with 10 bases between. Germline-derived CDR1 and CDR2 are MNHNS and SASEGT. There are 15 residues in the CDR3. The CDR3 region has the DNA TGTGCCAGCAGTGAAGCGCGAGGGGGTCAAGAGACCCAGTACTTC. Amino acid sequence: CASSEARGGQETQYF.

The chain couples TRBV9 to TRBJ2-7; D is unclear. V gave up 4 bases and J gave up 6 bases, with 17 bases separating them. The CDR3 loop spans 14 amino acids. From germline, CDR1 is SGDLS and CDR2 YYNGEE. CDR3 protein: CASSPWNTPGEQYF. CDR3 DNA: TGTGCCAGCAGCCCATGGAACACTCCAGGCGAGCAGTACTTC. The complete variable domain, with remaining parts taken from reference TRBV9 and TRBJ2-7, reads DSGVTQTPKHLITATGQRVTLRCSPRSGDLSVYWYQQSLDQGLQFLIQYYNGEERAKGNILERFSAQQFPDLHSELNLSSLELGDSALYFCASSPWNTPGEQYFGPGTRLTVT.

In its sample, this clone was seen once. The chain is built from TRBV12-5 and TRBJ1-1; D is unclear. V was shortened by 2 bases and J by 6 bases, with 16 bases between the two germline ends. Germline V CDR1 and CDR2: LGHNT, FRNRAP. This CDR3 has 15 amino acids. The CDR3 DNA sequence: TGTGCTAGTGGTTTGCTTTATTACGGGTTCGCTGAAGCTTTCTTT. It is translated as CASGLLYYGFAEAFF.

The chain joins TRBV9 to TRBJ1-3; D perhaps matches TRBD1 (6 bases). This CDR3 has 17 residues. The germline V gene has CDR1 SGDLS and CDR2 YYNGEE. The V end was cut by 2 bases, the J end by 0 bases, with 15 bases between. The CDR3 coding sequence is TGTGCCAGCAGCGTTCGAGGGGGGGTTACCTCTGGAAACACCATATATTTT. This encodes CASSVRGGVTSGNTIYF.

This clone was observed a few times. The rearrangement links TRBV15 to TRBJ1-2; a possible D gene is TRBD1 (5 bases). This CDR3 is 15 amino acids long. V lost 1 base and J lost 4, with 13 bases in between. In germline, CDR1 is LNHNV, CDR2 YYDKDF (reference sequence). The CDR3 region has the DNA TGTGCCACCAGCAGAGGTGGAGGGACCAGCTATGGCTACACCTTC. Translated: CATSRGGGTSYGYTF. The whole variable domain, filled in from reference TRBV15 and TRBJ1-2, reads DAMVIQNPRYQVTQFGKPVTLSCSQTLNHNVMYWYQQKSSQAPKLLFHYYDKDFNNEADTPDNFQSRRPNTSFCFLDIRSPGLGDTAMYLCATSRGGGTSYGYTFGSGTRLTVV.

The V and J genes are TRBV27 and TRBJ1-1; D uncertain. V gave up 5 bases and J gave up 0 bases, with 16 bases separating them. Germline V gene sequence: CDR1 MNHEY, CDR2 SMNVEV (reference sequence). This CDR3 has 16 amino acids. The CDR3 bases are TGTGCCAGCAGTCCAGTCCTCCCGAATATGAACACTGAAGCTTTCTTT. It codes for CASSPVLPNMNTEAFF.

Of note for this clone: A junction boundary mismatches the germline segment, possibly from a read error. Other DNA sequences of this sample code for an identical CDR3. The chain is built from TRBV7-2 and TRBJ2-2, with D possibly matching TRBD2 (6 bases). The CDR3 has 16 amino acids. From germline, CDR1 is SGHTA and CDR2 FQGNSA. The CDR3 here is CASSLVGGVNTGELFF. The CDR3 DNA is TGTGCCAGCAGCTTAGTCGGAGGGGTGAACACCGGGGAACTGTTTTTT.

The chain links TRBV10-3 to TRBJ2-5, with D perhaps matching TRBD2 (6 bases). Trimming pared 3 bases from V and 1 base from J, leaving 9 bases between. The length of the CDR3 is 14 residues. Looked up from germline, CDR1 is ENHRY and CDR2 is SYGVKD. CDR3 nucleotides: TGTGCCATCAGTGACCCAGCGGGCCAAGAGACCCAGTACTTC. Translating it yields CAISDPAGQETQYF.

This clone was found once. The chain is built from TRBV5-4 and TRBJ2-1, with D maybe TRBD2 (5 bases). The V gene's germline CDR1 is SGHNT and CDR2 YYREEE (reference sequence). The CDR3 loop spans 15 amino acids. V lost 1 base and J lost 3, with 11 bases in between. The CDR3, as DNA: TGTGCCAGCAGCTTGATAGGTGGACTCTACAATGAGCAGTTCTTC. Its protein is CASSLIGGLYNEQFF. Full variable domain (missing parts from reference TRBV5-4 and TRBJ2-1): ETGVTQSPTHLIKTRGQQVTLRCSSQSGHNTVSWYQQALGQGPQFIFQYYREEENGRGNFPPRFSGLQFPNYSSELNVNALELDDSALYLCASSLIGGLYNEQFFGPGTRLTVL.

The chain recombines TRBV6-6 with TRBJ2-3; 9 bases agree with TRBD2. The CDR3 covers 16 residues. CDR1 and CDR2 from the germline V gene are MNHNY and SVGAGI (reference sequence). J was trimmed by 1 base and V by 0 bases; bases with no gene match: 2. CDR3 residues: CASSYSQRGGTDTQYF. CDR3 DNA: TGTGCCAGCAGTTACTCTCAGCGGGGGGGCACAGATACGCAGTATTTT.